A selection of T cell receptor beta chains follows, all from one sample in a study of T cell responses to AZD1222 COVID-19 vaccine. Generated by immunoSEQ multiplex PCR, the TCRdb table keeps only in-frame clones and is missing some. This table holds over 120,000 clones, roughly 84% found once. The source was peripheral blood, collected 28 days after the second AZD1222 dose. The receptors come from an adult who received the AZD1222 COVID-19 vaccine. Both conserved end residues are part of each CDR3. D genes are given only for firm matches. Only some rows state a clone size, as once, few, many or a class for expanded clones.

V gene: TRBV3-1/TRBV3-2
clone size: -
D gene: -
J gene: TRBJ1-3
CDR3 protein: CASSLSATIYF
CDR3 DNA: TGTGCCAGCAGTCTTAGTGCCACCATATATTTT

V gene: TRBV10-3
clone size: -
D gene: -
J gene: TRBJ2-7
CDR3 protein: CAISESIVRTVTYEQYF
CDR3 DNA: TGTGCCATCAGTGAGTCAATAGTGCGGACAGTGACCTACGAGCAGTACTTC

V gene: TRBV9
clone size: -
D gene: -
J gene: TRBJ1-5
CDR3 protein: CASSVDPDSNQPQHF
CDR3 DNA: TGTGCCAGCAGCGTAGACCCAGATAGCAATCAGCCCCAGCATTTT

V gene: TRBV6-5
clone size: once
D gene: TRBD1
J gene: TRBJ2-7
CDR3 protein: CASSYSGTGGDEQYF
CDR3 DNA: TGTGCCAGCAGTTACTCCGGGACAGGGGGCGACGAGCAGTACTTC

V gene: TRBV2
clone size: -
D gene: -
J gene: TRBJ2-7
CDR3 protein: CASSEALTSYEQYF
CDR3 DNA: TGTGCCAGCAGTGAAGCGCTTACCTCCTACGAGCAGTACTTC

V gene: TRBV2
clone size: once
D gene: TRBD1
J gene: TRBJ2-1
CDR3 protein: CASSDPGQGLTDNEQFF
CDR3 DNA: TGTGCCAGCAGTGATCCGGGACAGGGCCTTACGGACAATGAGCAGTTCTTC

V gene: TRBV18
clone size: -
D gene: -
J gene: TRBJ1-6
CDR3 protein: CASSSAARAGSPLHF
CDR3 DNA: TGTGCCAGCTCTTCGGCTGCTCGGGCGGGGTCACCCCTCCACTTT

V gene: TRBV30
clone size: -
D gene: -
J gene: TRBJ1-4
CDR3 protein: CAWSGTVTNEKLFF
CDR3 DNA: TGTGCCTGGAGTGGGACAGTAACTAATGAAAAACTGTTTTTT

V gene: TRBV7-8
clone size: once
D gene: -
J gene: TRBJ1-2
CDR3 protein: CASTQGGTPLSNYGYTF
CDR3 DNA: TGTGCCAGCACCCAAGGGGGGACACCATTAAGCAACTATGGCTACACCTTC

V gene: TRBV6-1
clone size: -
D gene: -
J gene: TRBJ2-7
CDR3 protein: CASSELTILGADEQYF
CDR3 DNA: TGTGCCAGCAGTGAATTGACTATCTTAGGGGCCGACGAGCAGTACTTC

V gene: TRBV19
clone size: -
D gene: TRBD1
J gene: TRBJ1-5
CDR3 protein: CASSIDRRDSRSLSNQPQHF
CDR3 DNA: TGTGCCAGTAGTATAGATCGGCGGGACAGCCGGTCTTTAAGCAATCAGCCCCAGCATTTT

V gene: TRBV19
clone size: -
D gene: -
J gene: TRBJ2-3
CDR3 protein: CASSMVLATLHTQYF
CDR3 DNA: TGTGCCAGTAGTATGGTTCTCGCCACGCTACATACGCAGTATTTT

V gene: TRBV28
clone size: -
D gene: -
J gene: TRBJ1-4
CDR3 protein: CASSWGGHHNEKLFF
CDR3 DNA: TGTGCCAGCAGTTGGGGGGGACACCATAATGAAAAACTGTTTTTT

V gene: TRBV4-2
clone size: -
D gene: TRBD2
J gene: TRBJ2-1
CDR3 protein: CASSQDRQGGGAGYNEQFF
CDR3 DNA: TGTGCCAGCAGCCAAGATAGGCAGGGCGGGGGTGCGGGGTACAATGAGCAGTTCTTC

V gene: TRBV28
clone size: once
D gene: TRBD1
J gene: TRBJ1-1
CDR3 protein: CASSLVGQGPYEAFF
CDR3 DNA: TGTGCCAGCAGTTTGGTGGGACAGGGGCCCTATGAAGCTTTCTTT

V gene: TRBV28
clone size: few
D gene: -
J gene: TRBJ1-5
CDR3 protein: CASSFGTKAHQPQHF
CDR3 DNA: TGTGCCAGCAGTTTCGGGACCAAGGCCCATCAGCCCCAGCATTTT

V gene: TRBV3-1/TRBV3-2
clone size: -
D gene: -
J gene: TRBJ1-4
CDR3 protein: CASSQDRGGKFF
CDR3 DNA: TGTGCCAGCAGCCAAGACAGGGGTGGGAAGTTTTTT

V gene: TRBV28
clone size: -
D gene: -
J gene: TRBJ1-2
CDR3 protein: CASSAGEPYGYTF
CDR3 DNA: TGTGCCAGCTCTGCAGGGGAACCCTATGGCTACACCTTC

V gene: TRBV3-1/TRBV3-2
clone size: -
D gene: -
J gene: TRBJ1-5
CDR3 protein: CASSPPGYQPQHF
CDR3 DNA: TGTGCCAGCAGCCCCCCAGGGTACCAGCCCCAGCATTTT

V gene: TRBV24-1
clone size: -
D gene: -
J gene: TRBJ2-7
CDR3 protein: CAAWDTTYEQYF
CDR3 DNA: TGTGCCGCGTGGGACACCACCTACGAGCAGTACTTC

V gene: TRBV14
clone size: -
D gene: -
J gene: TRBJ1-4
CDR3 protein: CASSGGLDEKLFF
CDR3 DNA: TGTGCCAGCAGCGGGGGCCTGGATGAAAAACTGTTTTTT

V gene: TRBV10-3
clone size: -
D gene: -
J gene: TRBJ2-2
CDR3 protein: CAIFTSRGTGELFF
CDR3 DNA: TGTGCCATCTTTACCTCTAGGGGTACCGGGGAGCTGTTTTTT

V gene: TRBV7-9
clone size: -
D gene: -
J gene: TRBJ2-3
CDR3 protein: CASSLTGQEVTDTQYF
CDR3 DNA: TGTGCCAGCAGCCTAACCGGGCAGGAGGTTACAGATACGCAGTATTTT

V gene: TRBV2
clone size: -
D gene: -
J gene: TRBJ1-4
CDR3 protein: CASSSRVNEKLFF
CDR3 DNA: TGTGCCAGCAGCAGCAGGGTTAATGAAAAACTGTTTTTT

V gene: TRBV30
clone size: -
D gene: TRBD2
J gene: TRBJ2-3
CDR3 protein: CAWNLAGGADTQYF
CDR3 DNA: TGTGCCTGGAACCTAGCGGGAGGTGCAGATACGCAGTATTTT

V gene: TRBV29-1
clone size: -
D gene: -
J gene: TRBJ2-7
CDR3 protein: CSVQQTREQYF
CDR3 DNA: TGCAGCGTCCAGCAGACTAGGGAGCAGTACTTC

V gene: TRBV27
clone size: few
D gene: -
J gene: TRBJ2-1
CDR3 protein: CASRQGSTYNEQFF
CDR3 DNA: TGTGCCAGCAGGCAGGGGTCTACCTACAATGAGCAGTTCTTC

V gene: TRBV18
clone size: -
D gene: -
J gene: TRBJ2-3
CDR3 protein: CASSLSTDTQYF
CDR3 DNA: TGTGCCAGCTCGTTAAGCACAGATACGCAGTATTTT

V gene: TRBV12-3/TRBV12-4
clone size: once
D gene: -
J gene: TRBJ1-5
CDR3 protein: CASSSHTNQPQHF
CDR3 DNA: TGTGCCAGCAGTTCCCACACTAATCAGCCCCAGCATTTT

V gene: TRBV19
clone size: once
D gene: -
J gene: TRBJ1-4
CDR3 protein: CASSIDTSTNEKLFF
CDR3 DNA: TGTGCCAGTAGTATAGATACTTCAACTAATGAAAAACTGTTTTTT

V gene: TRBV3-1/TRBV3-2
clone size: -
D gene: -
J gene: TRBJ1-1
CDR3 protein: CASSQVGEATEAFF
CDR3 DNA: TGTGCCAGCAGCCAGGTGGGGGAGGCTACTGAAGCTTTCTTT

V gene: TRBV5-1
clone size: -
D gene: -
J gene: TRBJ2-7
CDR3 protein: CASSFYGSSYEQYF
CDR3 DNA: TGCGCCAGCAGCTTTTATGGCAGCTCCTACGAGCAGTACTTC

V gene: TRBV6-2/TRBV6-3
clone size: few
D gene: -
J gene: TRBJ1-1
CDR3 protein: CASSPGGEAFF
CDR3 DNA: TGTGCCAGCAGTCCGGGGGGTGAAGCTTTCTTT

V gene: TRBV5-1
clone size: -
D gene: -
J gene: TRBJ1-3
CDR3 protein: CASSMSPGQSSGNTIYF
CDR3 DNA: TGCGCCAGCAGCATGTCTCCGGGACAAAGCTCTGGAAACACCATATATTTT

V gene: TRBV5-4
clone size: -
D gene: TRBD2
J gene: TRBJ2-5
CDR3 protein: CASSSPGRGEQETQYF
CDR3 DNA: TGTGCCAGCAGCTCCCCCGGGCGGGGGGAGCAAGAGACCCAGTACTTC

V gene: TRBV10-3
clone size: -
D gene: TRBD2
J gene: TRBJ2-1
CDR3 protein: CAINSGGPKNEQFF
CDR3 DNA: TGTGCCATCAATTCGGGGGGGCCAAAGAATGAGCAGTTCTTC

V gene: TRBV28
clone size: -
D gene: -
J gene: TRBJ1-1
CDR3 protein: CASSLMNTEAFF
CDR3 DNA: TGTGCCAGCAGCCTCATGAACACTGAAGCTTTCTTT

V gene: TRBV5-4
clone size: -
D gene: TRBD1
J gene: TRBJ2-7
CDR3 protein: CASSLTGQGPSEQYF
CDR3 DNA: TGTGCCAGCAGCTTGACCGGACAGGGGCCTAGCGAGCAGTACTTC

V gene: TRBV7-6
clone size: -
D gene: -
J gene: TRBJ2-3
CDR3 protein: CASSQGLEDTQYF
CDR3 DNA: TGTGCCAGCTCCCAGGGGTTAGAGGATACGCAGTATTTT

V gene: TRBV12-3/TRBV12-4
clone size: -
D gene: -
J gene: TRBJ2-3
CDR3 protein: CASSRRGTDTQYF
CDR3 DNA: TGTGCCAGCAGCCGCCGGGGGACAGATACGCAGTATTTT

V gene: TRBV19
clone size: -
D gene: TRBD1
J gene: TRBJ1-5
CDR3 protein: CASSIEQGPQPQHF
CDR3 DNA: TGTGCCAGTAGTATAGAACAGGGGCCTCAGCCCCAGCATTTT

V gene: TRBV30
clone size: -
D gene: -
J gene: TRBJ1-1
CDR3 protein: CAWSTLGGLDTEAFF
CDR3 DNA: TGTGCCTGGAGTACGCTGGGGGGATTGGACACTGAAGCTTTCTTT

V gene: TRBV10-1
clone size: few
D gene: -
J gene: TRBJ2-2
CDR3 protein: CASSANRATGELFF
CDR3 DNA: TGCGCCAGCAGTGCCAACAGGGCCACCGGGGAGCTGTTTTTT

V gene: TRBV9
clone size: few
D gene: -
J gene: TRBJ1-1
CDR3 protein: CASSPPAGQYTEAFF
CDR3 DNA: TGTGCCAGCAGCCCCCCGGCAGGGCAGTACACTGAAGCTTTCTTT

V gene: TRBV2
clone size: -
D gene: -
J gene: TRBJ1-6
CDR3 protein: CASRPGPDRPSPLHF
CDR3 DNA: TGTGCCAGCAGACCCGGACCGGATCGTCCGTCACCCCTCCACTTT

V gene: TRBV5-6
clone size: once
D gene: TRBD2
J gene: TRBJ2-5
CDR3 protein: CASSSAGAALSAQYF
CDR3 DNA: TGTGCCAGCAGTTCAGCGGGAGCGGCCCTGTCGGCCCAGTACTTC

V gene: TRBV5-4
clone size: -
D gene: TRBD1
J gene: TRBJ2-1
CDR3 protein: CASSSGQGSGSYNEQFF
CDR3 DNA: TGTGCCAGCAGCTCCGGACAGGGGTCGGGCTCCTACAATGAGCAGTTCTTC

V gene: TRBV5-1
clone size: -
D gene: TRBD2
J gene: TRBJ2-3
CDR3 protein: CASSLGLAGGPTDTQYF
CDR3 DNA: TGCGCCAGCAGCTTGGGACTAGCGGGAGGGCCTACAGATACGCAGTATTTT

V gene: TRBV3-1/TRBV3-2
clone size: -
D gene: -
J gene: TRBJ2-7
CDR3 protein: CASSPRDKTYEQYF
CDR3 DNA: TGTGCCAGCAGCCCCCGGGACAAAACCTACGAGCAGTACTTC

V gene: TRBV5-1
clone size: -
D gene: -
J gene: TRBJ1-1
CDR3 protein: CASSPGGNTNEAFF
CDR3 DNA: TGCGCCAGCAGCCCCGGGGGGAACACTAATGAAGCTTTCTTT

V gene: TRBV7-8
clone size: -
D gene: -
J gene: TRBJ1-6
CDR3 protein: CASSLLVRESPLHF
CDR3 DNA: TGTGCCAGCAGCTTACTGGTCCGGGAATCACCCCTCCACTTT